This section outlines one T cell receptor beta chain sequence together with its context. No antigen is known for it. This sample stems from a study of vaccination and CD4 T cells after COVID-19. Overall study context: A median of about 98 days (range 35 to 161) separated diagnosis from post-COVID sampling.

General study findings and limits: Median numbers of SARS-CoV-2-reactive clonotypes increased from approximately 21 to 38 (not a significant change).

Stated treatment: approximately 9-day PBMC culture with coronavirus spike peptide pools or control peptides (ViraFEST assay). Before TCRs were sequenced, ViraFEST expanded antigen-specific T cells with peptide pools. Cultured CD4+ T-cell DNA underwent Oncomine TCR Beta short-read sequencing. TCRdb reprocessed the PCR reads with MiXCR, giving one entry per CDR3 protein. This sample carries about 21,000 distinct CDR3 sequences, about 51% of them seen once, and the ten largest clones take roughly 4.9%. Sequences were obtained from CD4+ T cells from blood, cultured in vitro. The sequence was obtained from a human donor who had recovered from COVID-19.

The CDR3 region has the DNA TGTGCCAGCAGCTTGTCGGGGACTGCGGCCTACGAGCAGTACTTC. Its protein is CASSLSGTAAYEQYF. The chain has TRBV7-2 and TRBJ2-7, with D possibly being TRBD2 (6 bases). Germline CDR1 and CDR2: SGHTA and FQGNSA. Trimming left V 3 bases short and J 2 bases short, with 14 bases between. CDR3 size: 15 residues. The whole variable domain, remainder taken from reference TRBV7-2 and TRBJ2-7, is GAGVSQSPSNKVTEKGKDVELRCDPISGHTALYWYRQSLGQGLEFLIYFQGNSAPDKSGLPSDRFSAERTGGSVSTLTIQRTQQEDSAVYLCASSLSGTAAYEQYFGPGTRLTVT.